Shown below are 28 T cell receptor beta chains from a single sample sequenced in a study of cytomegalovirus exposure and HLA in healthy donors. Method: immunoSEQ multiplex PCR; TCRdb's copy keeps in-frame clones and lacks some. The table lists roughly 300,000 clones, around 87% of them singletons. The sample taken for sequencing was PBMCs. These receptors were taken from a woman in her 30s in good health and CMV-seropositive.

The V gene is TRBV18, the J gene TRBJ2-1; D remains unclear. CDR1 and CDR2 (germline): KGHSH, LQKENI. The CDR3 contains 17 residues. Trimming cost V 0 bases and J 4 bases, with 16 bases left between them. CDR3 sequence reads: CASSPPGSNPVYNEQFF. The CDR3 DNA is TGTGCCAGCTCACCACCAGGGTCGAATCCAGTGTACAATGAGCAGTTCTTC.

This chain links TRBV27 with TRBJ2-7, with D possibly TRBD1 on 6 matching bases. The CDR3 covers 15 residues. Trimming took off 4 bases at V and 6 bases at J, with 19 bases between the two ends. CDR1 and CDR2 from the germline V gene are MNHEY and SMNVEV (reference sequence). The CDR3: CASSSKQGSLFEQYF. The DNA of the CDR3 is TGTGCCAGCAGTTCAAAACAGGGCAGCTTGTTCGAGCAGTACTTC.

The V and J genes are TRBV2 and TRBJ1-4; 7 nucleotides agree with TRBD1. This CDR3 region has 15 residues. Germline V gene lookup returns CDR1 SNHLY and CDR2 FYNNEI. The J segment lost 0 bases and the V segment lost 7 bases, leaving 5 bases of the junction unmatched. The DNA for the CDR3 is TGTGCCAGCACTTGGACAGGAGCAACTAATGAAAAACTGTTTTTT. Protein: CASTWTGATNEKLFF. The variable domain in full, completed from reference TRBV2 and TRBJ1-4, reads EPEVTQTPSHQVTQMGQEVILRCVPISNHLYFYWYRQILGQKVEFLVSFYNNEISEKSEIFDDQFSVERPDGSNFTLKIRSTKLEDSAMYFCASTWTGATNEKLFFGSGTQLSVL.

V and J are TRBV6-1 and TRBJ2-1, with 7 bases aligning to TRBD1. This CDR3 has 15 residues. Germline V gene data show CDR1 as MNHNS and CDR2 as SASEGT. Losses at the gene ends were 6 bases for V and 2 bases for J; bases not matched to a gene: 7. The CDR3, as DNA: TGTGCCAGCAGCAAAACAGGGGACCCCTACAATGAGCAGTTCTTC. Its protein is CASSKTGDPYNEQFF.

The chain is built from TRBV4-2 and TRBJ2-7; 12 bases agree with TRBD2. Germline CDR1 LGHNA, CDR2 YNFKEQ. The CDR3 sequence is 16 residues long. The V and J ends lost 4 bases and 1 base, in that order; junction bases with no gene match: 5. The CDR3 DNA follows: TGTGCCAGCAGCCCCCTAGCGGGAGGGCCTTCCTACGAGCAGTACTTC. Protein sequence: CASSPLAGGPSYEQYF.

The chain carries TRBV14 and TRBJ2-1, with a tentative D call TRBD2 (5 bases). The length of the CDR3 is 15 residues. The V and J ends lost 0 bases and 4 bases respectively, with 10 bases between them. Germline CDR1 SGHDN, CDR2 FVKESK. The CDR3 here is CASSQDEEAYNEQFF. In DNA, the CDR3 is TGTGCCAGCAGCCAAGATGAGGAGGCGTACAATGAGCAGTTCTTC. Based on the CDR3 plus reference TRBV14 and TRBJ2-1, the full variable domain is EAGVTQFPSHSVIEKGQTVTLRCDPISGHDNLYWYRRVMGKEIKFLLHFVKESKQDESGMPNNRFLAERTGGTYSTLKVQPAELEDSGVYFCASSQDEEAYNEQFFGPGTRLTVL.

This chain joins TRBV5-4 and TRBJ2-1, with a possible D match to TRBD2 (6 bases). This CDR3 is 16 amino acids long. V was pared by 3 bases and J by 0 bases, with 13 bases between. CDR1 and CDR2 from the germline V gene are SGHNT and YYREEE (reference sequence). CDR3 amino acids: CASSSNGGSSYNEQFF. The CDR3 DNA reads TGTGCCAGCAGCTCCAACGGGGGTAGCTCCTACAATGAGCAGTTCTTC.

The chain has TRBV20-1 and TRBJ1-1; D not resolved. Looked up from germline, CDR1 is DFQATT and CDR2 is SNEGSKA (reference sequence). There are 11 residues in the CDR3. Trimming took 6 bases from V and 3 from J, leaving 8 bases between them. The CDR3 is CSARRDTEAFF. DNA of the CDR3: TGCAGTGCCAGGCGTGACACTGAAGCTTTCTTT.

The J gene is TRBJ2-1, the V gene TRBV29-1; TRBD1 matches at 11 bases. The germline V gene has CDR1 SQVTM and CDR2 ANQGSEA. The V segment lost 0 bases and the J segment 8 bases; nucleotides outside the gene matches: 6. The CDR3 extends over 15 amino acids. CDR3 bases: TGCAGCGTTGAAGACGGGACAGGGGGTTTATATGAGCAGTTCTTC. Protein product: CSVEDGTGGLYEQFF.

This rearrangement joins TRBV7-3 to TRBJ1-1; a possible D gene is TRBD1 (5 bases). The CDR3 is 13 residues long. Trimming left V 10 bases short and J 1 base short, with 13 bases between. Germline CDR1 is SGHTA and CDR2 is FQGTGA. The CDR3 DNA follows: TGTGCCACCTCGTTACAGGAGAACACTGAAGCTTTCTTT. Amino acids: CATSLQENTEAFF.

The J gene is TRBJ2-7, the V gene TRBV29-1, with 8 bases matching TRBD1. Germline CDR1 is SQVTM and CDR2 is ANQGSEA. The CDR3 contains 15 residues. Unmatched junction bases numbered 15, after V lost 7 bases and J lost 4 bases. DNA of the CDR3: TGCAGCGCCAACCTCCAGGGGGCAACCACTTACGAGCAGTACTTC. Its translation is CSANLQGATTYEQYF.

The J gene is TRBJ1-5, the V gene TRBV27; D may be TRBD1 (6 bases). Between the trimmed V and J ends, which lost 0 bases and 4 bases, there was a span of 10 bases. Germline-derived CDR1 and CDR2 are MNHEY and SMNVEV (reference sequence). The CDR3 consists of 15 residues. CDR3 sequence: CASSLSRGRNQPQHF. The DNA of the CDR3 is TGTGCCAGCAGTTTATCCAGGGGTCGAAATCAGCCCCAGCATTTT.

This chain links TRBV5-6 with TRBJ2-1; TRBD1 agrees at 7 bases. V gave up 4 bases and J gave up 4 bases; unmatched junction bases: 2. Germline V gene lookup returns CDR1 SGHDT and CDR2 YYEEEE. The CDR3 contains 13 residues. The CDR3 reads CASSATGYNEQFF. CDR3 coding DNA: TGTGCCAGCAGCGCGACAGGGTACAATGAGCAGTTCTTC.

The V and J genes are TRBV6-6 and TRBJ2-7; 7 bases agree with TRBD2. With V trimmed by 5 bases and J by 2 bases, 6 bases remained unmatched. CDR3 size: 14 residues. Per germline, CDR1 MNHNY and CDR2 SVGAGI (reference sequence). CDR3 region: CASSPSGATYEQYF. The CDR3 nucleotides are TGTGCCAGCAGTCCGAGCGGGGCCACCTACGAGCAGTACTTC.

V usage is TRBV6-6 and J usage is TRBJ2-3, with 10 bases lining up with TRBD1. J was trimmed by 3 bases and V by 6 bases; bases with no gene match: 6. The CDR3 loop spans 15 amino acids. CDR1 MNHNY and CDR2 SVGAGI come from the germline V gene (reference sequence). As DNA, the CDR3 is TGTGCCAGCAGGCCCGGGACAGGGGAGACAGATACGCAGTATTTT. Amino acid sequence: CASRPGTGETDTQYF.

The CDR3 DNA sequence: TGTGCCTCAACTCTGGAGGGGGGTGGTTATGGCTACACCTTC. It encodes CASTLEGGGYGYTF. This sequence joins TRBV6-6 and TRBJ1-2; the D gene is possibly TRBD1 (6 bases). V lost 11 bases, J lost 5 bases, and 21 bases lay in between. The CDR3 runs 14 residues. Germline CDR1 MNHNY, CDR2 SVGAGI (reference sequence).

Only a few counts were recorded for this clone. CDR3 protein: CASSSLGTNSNQPQHF. For the CDR3, the DNA is TGTGCCAGTAGTAGTCTGGGGACTAATAGCAATCAGCCCCAGCATTTT. V usage is TRBV19 and J usage is TRBJ1-5, with a weak D call TRBD1 (5 bases). From germline, CDR1 is LNHDA and CDR2 SQIVND (reference sequence). Trimming took off 4 bases at V and 0 bases at J, with 13 bases between the two ends. This CDR3 has 16 amino acids. The variable domain in full, completed from reference TRBV19 and TRBJ1-5, reads DGGITQSPKYLFRKEGQNVTLSCEQNLNHDAMYWYRQDPGQGLRLIYYSQIVNDFQKGDIAEGYSVSREKKESFPLTVTSAQKNPTAFYLCASSSLGTNSNQPQHFGDGTRLSIL.

The sample holds a few counts of this clone. This chain joins TRBV7-9 and TRBJ2-7; 9 nucleotides line up with TRBD1. The length of the CDR3 is 14 residues. The V gene end was trimmed by 5 bases and the J gene end by 2 bases; junction bases not matched to a gene: 4. The germline V gene has CDR1 SEHNR and CDR2 FQNEAQ (reference sequence). The CDR3 loop is CASSPRTGAYEQYF. Written as DNA, the CDR3 is TGTGCCAGCAGCCCCAGGACAGGGGCCTACGAGCAGTACTTC. The complete variable domain, with remaining parts taken from reference TRBV7-9 and TRBJ2-7, reads DTGVSQNPRHKITKRGQNVTFRCDPISEHNRLYWYRQTLGQGPEFLTYFQNEAQLEKSRLLSDRFSAERPKGSFSTLEIQRTEQGDSAMYLCASSPRTGAYEQYFGPGTRLTVT.

This clone has more than one count but fewer than ten. The CDR3 coding sequence is TGTGCCAGCAGCGCTAGACTAGCGGGAGTGAACACCGGGGAGCTGTTTTTT. It yields the protein CASSARLAGVNTGELFF. The chain employs TRBV5-6 and TRBJ2-2; 12 bases are shared with TRBD2. CDR1 SGHDT and CDR2 YYEEEE come from the germline V gene. V gave up 4 bases and J gave up 1 base; unmatched junction bases: 5. The CDR3 sequence is 17 residues long.

The V and J genes are TRBV4-1 and TRBJ2-7, with 9 bases matching TRBD2. Trimming removed 0 bases from V and 2 bases from J; junction bases left unmatched: 5. Germline V gene lookup returns CDR1 MGHRA and CDR2 YSYEKL. The CDR3 spans 16 residues. This CDR3 is CASSQDPAGGPYEQYF. In DNA, the CDR3 is TGCGCCAGCAGCCAAGATCCGGCGGGAGGGCCCTACGAGCAGTACTTC.

Concerning this clone itself: Within the sample, other DNA sequences also encode this same CDR3. V gene TRBV27 combines with J gene TRBJ1-2, with 9 nucleotides matching TRBD1. V was pared by 6 bases and J by 8 bases, with 7 bases of the junction left unmatched. Germline lookup yields CDR1 MNHEY and CDR2 SMNVEV (reference sequence). This CDR3 has 13 residues. The CDR3 DNA is TGTGCCAGCAGCTTGACAGGGGGAAGAGGCTACACCTTC. It codes for CASSLTGGRGYTF.

This clone has more than one count but fewer than ten. The chain has TRBV19 and TRBJ2-5; a possible D gene is TRBD2 (6 bases). Germline loops: CDR1 LNHDA, CDR2 SQIVND (reference sequence). There are 16 residues in the CDR3. Trimming took off 1 base at V and 8 bases at J, with 20 bases between the two ends. CDR3 nucleotides: TGTGCCAGTAGTATAGGGGAGCGGCTGCGGGAAGCAACCCAGTACTTC. This gives the protein CASSIGERLREATQYF. Full variable domain (remainder filled in from reference TRBV19 and TRBJ2-5): DGGITQSPKYLFRKEGQNVTLSCEQNLNHDAMYWYRQDPGQGLRLIYYSQIVNDFQKGDIAEGYSVSREKKESFPLTVTSAQKNPTAFYLCASSIGERLREATQYFGPGTRLLVL.

The V call is TRBV7-2, the J call TRBJ1-1, with D uncertain. This CDR3 is built from 14 residues. Trimming took off 4 bases at V and 5 bases at J, with 14 bases between the two ends. Per the germline V gene, CDR1 is SGHTA and CDR2 is FQGNSA. CDR3 region: CASSSPVPITEAFF. Here the CDR3 DNA reads TGTGCCAGCAGCTCGCCCGTCCCGATAACTGAAGCTTTCTTT.

This chain connects TRBV14 to TRBJ1-5; a possible D gene is TRBD1 (5 bases). CDR3 length: 13 amino acids. Germline V CDR1 and CDR2: SGHDN, FVKESK. Trimming shortened V by 1 base and J by 4 bases, and 5 bases separated the two germline ends. DNA of the CDR3: TGTGCCAGCAGCCAAGGACAGAATCAGCCCCAGCATTTT. This gives the protein CASSQGQNQPQHF.

The chain employs TRBV27 and TRBJ2-3, with TRBD2 identical over 12 bases. The trim removed 5 bases at V and 2 bases at J, leaving 11 bases unmatched. Germline CDR1 reads MNHEY; CDR2 reads SMNVEV (reference sequence). The length of the CDR3 is 18 residues. CDR3 protein: CASSTVTLAGGFTDTQYF. Written as DNA, the CDR3 is TGTGCCAGCAGTACCGTGACTCTAGCGGGAGGGTTCACAGATACGCAGTATTTT.

Here the CDR3 reads CSVITGTAYYEQYF. CDR3 in DNA: TGCAGCGTAATAACCGGGACAGCCTACTACGAGCAGTACTTC. This chain links TRBV29-1 with TRBJ2-7; 7 positions match TRBD1. Germline loops: CDR1 SQVTM, CDR2 ANQGSEA. The J segment lost 3 bases and the V segment lost 6 bases, leaving 11 bases of the junction unmatched. The CDR3 sequence is 14 residues long.

The V and J genes are TRBV6-1 and TRBJ1-5, with D perhaps matching TRBD1 (6 bases). Germline V lookup: CDR1 MNHNS, CDR2 SASEGT. V dropped 2 bases and J dropped 1 base, with 6 bases sitting between them. This CDR3 contains 14 residues. CDR3 residues: CASSEQGSNQPQHF. The CDR3 DNA reads TGTGCCAGCAGTGAACAGGGGAGCAATCAGCCCCAGCATTTT.

The chain uses TRBV27 and TRBJ1-1; D ambiguous. The V end lost 7 bases, the J end lost 7 bases, and 19 bases lay between the germline ends. The CDR3 contains 14 residues. The germline CDR1 and CDR2 sequences are MNHEY and SMNVEV (reference sequence). Written as DNA, the CDR3 is TGTGCCAGCACTCCCCCCATAACCCACCTTGAAGCTTTCTTT. It encodes CASTPPITHLEAFF.